Detailed here is one T cell receptor (beta chain). Its specificity is not known. The entry originates in a study of T cell responses to AZD1222 COVID-19 vaccine. Overall study results and limits: Reportedly, nearly half the spike-specific TCRs target unmutated variant regions. Females outnumbered males among donors, who were mostly white British; clonal diversity was possibly underestimated. Elevations in Spike-specific TCR breadth and depth followed administration of two AZD1222 doses. Seropositive AZD1222 recipients at baseline numbered only five or six.

Measured with immunoSEQ multiplex PCR; TCRdb has only the in-frame clones, and not every one. The sample yields around 89,000 clones, about nine tenths seen once. From germline, CDR1 is SGHAT and CDR2 FQNNGV. The CDR3 consists of 14 residues. V shed 1 base and J shed 2 bases, with 8 bases lying between them. The input for sequencing was peripheral blood, taken on day 0 of AZD1222 vaccination. The sequence was obtained from an adult in good health. The rearrangement links TRBV11-2 to TRBJ1-2, with D unresolved. The DNA of the CDR3 is TGTGCCAGCAGCTTAGCTCCGGAGAACTATGGCTACACCTTC. This gives the protein CASSLAPENYGYTF.